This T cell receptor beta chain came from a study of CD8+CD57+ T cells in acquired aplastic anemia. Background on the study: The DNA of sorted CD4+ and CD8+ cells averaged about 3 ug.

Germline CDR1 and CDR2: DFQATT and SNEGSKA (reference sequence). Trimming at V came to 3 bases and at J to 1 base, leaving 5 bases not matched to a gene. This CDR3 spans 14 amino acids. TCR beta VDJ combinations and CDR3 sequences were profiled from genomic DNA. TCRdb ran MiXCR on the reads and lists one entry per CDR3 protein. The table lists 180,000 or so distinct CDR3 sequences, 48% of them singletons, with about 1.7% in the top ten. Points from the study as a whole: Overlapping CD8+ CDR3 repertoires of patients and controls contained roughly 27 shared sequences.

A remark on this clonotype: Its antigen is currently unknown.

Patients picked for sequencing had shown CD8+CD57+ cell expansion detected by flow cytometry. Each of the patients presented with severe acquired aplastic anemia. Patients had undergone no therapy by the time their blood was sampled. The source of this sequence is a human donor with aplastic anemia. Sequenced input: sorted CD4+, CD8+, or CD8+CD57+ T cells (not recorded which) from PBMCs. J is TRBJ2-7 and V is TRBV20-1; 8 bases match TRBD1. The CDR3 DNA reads TGCAGTGCTAGGACTGACAGGGGATCCTACGAGCAGTACTTC. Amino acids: CSARTDRGSYEQYF.